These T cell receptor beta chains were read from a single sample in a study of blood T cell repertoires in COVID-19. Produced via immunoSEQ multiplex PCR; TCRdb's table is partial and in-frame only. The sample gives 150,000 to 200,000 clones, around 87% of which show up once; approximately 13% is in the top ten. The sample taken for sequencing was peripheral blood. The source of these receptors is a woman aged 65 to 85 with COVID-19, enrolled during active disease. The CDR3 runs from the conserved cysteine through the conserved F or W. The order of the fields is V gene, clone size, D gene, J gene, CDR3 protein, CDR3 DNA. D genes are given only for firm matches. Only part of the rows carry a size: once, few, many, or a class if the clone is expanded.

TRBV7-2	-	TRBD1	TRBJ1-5	CASSFDRDQPQHF	TGTGCCAGCAGCTTTGACAGGGATCAGCCCCAGCATTTT
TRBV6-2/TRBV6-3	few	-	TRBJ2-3	CASSRGTDTQYF	TGTGCCAGCAGTAGAGGGACAGATACGCAGTATTTT
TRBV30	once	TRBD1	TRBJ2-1	CAWSGQGVNEQFF	TGTGCCTGGAGCGGACAGGGAGTGAATGAGCAGTTCTTC
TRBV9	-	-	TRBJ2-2	CASSVAPGAGELFF	TGTGCCAGCAGCGTAGCACCAGGGGCCGGGGAGCTGTTTTTT
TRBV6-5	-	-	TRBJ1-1	CATSRQEDTEAFF	TGTGCCACCTCCCGGCAGGAGGACACTGAAGCTTTCTTT
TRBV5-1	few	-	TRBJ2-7	CASKSIWSSYEQYF	TGCGCCAGCAAATCGATATGGAGCTCCTACGAGCAGTACTTC
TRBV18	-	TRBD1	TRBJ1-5	CASSPGQDQPQHF	TGTGCCAGCTCACCTGGACAGGATCAGCCCCAGCATTTT
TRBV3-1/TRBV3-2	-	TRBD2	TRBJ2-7	CASSEVVAGIGEQYF	TGTGCCAGCAGTGAAGTAGTAGCGGGGATCGGCGAGCAGTACTTC
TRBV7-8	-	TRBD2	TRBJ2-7	CASSLNWGGGPEEQYF	TGTGCCAGCAGCTTAAATTGGGGGGGAGGGCCGGAGGAGCAGTACTTC
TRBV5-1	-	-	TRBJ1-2	CASSLGAGYGYTF	TGCGCCAGCAGCTTGGGGGCGGGCTATGGCTACACCTTC
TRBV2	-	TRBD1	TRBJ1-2	CASSQQGWDGYTF	TGTGCCAGCAGTCAACAGGGGTGGGATGGCTACACCTTC
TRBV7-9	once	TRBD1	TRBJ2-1	CASSLGQGALGEQFF	TGTGCCAGCAGCTTAGGACAGGGGGCACTTGGTGAGCAGTTCTTC
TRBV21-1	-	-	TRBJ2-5	CASSPRATIGETQYF	TGTGCCAGCAGCCCCCGAGCGACCATTGGGGAGACCCAGTACTTC
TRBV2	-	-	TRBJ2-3	CASSELGNTQYF	TGTGCCAGCAGTGAATTGGGCAATACGCAGTATTTT
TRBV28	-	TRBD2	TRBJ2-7	CASTSGRGEQYF	TGTGCCAGCACTAGCGGGAGGGGCGAGCAGTACTTC
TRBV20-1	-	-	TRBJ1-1	CSAGQGRAFF	TGCAGTGCTGGGCAGGGGCGAGCTTTCTTT
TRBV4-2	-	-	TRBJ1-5	CASSQDGGAGNQPQHF	TGTGCCAGCAGCCAAGACGGGGGGGCCGGCAATCAGCCCCAGCATTTT
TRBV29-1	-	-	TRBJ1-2	CSGGGDYGYTF	TGCAGCGGGGGAGGGGACTATGGCTACACCTTC
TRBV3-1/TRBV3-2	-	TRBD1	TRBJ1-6	CASSQKTGSSPLHF	TGTGCCAGCAGCCAAAAGACAGGGAGTTCACCCCTCCACTTT